Below are 5 T cell receptor beta chains sequenced from a single sample in a study of blood T cells in healthy people across ages. A sample-barcoded 5' primer and a J-beta primer mix were used in a second PCR of roughly 7 to 12 cycles. TCRdb ran MiXCR on the 5' RACE reads and lists one entry per CDR3 protein. The sample yields approximately 1,000,000 distinct CDR3 sequences, more than 30% seen once. The sample taken for sequencing was blood. All receptors come from a man younger than 30 in good health.

The chain links TRBV6-2 or TRBV6-3 to TRBJ2-1, with D maybe TRBD1 (5 bases). Deletions cut 9 bases from V and 0 bases from J, with 9 bases between. CDR1 MNHEY and CDR2 SVGEGT come from the germline V gene. The CDR3 sequence is 13 residues long. Here the CDR3 reads CASLGVSYNEQFF. The CDR3, as DNA: TGTGCCAGTCTAGGGGTCTCCTACAATGAGCAGTTCTTC.

The chain employs TRBV3-1 and TRBJ1-2; D perhaps matches TRBD1 (5 bases). Germline V gene lookup returns CDR1 LGHDT and CDR2 YNNKEL (reference sequence). Trimming removed 1 base at V and 0 bases at J, with 21 bases between. The CDR3 sequence is 19 residues long. Here the CDR3 reads CASSQVFVEGHPTNYGYTF. CDR3 bases: TGTGCCAGCAGCCAAGTTTTTGTTGAGGGGCATCCCACTAACTATGGCTACACCTTC. The variable domain in full, completed from reference TRBV3-1 and TRBJ1-2, reads DTAVSQTPKYLVTQMGNDKSIKCEQNLGHDTMYWYKQDSKKFLKIMFSYNNKELIINETVPNRFSPKSPDKAHLNLHINSLELGDSAVYFCASSQVFVEGHPTNYGYTFGSGTRLTVV.

The gene calls are TRBV3-1 and TRBJ1-5; D call uncertain. From germline, CDR1 is LGHDT and CDR2 YNNKEL (reference sequence). V was shortened by 1 base and J by 7 bases, with 14 bases between the two germline ends. This CDR3 spans 15 amino acids. The CDR3 loop is CASSQGGSVWQPQHF. The CDR3 DNA reads as TGTGCCAGCAGCCAAGGGGGTTCAGTCTGGCAGCCCCAGCATTTT.

The rearrangement joins TRBV5-6 to TRBJ1-1, with D perhaps matching TRBD1 (6 bases). There are 13 residues in the CDR3. V gave up 7 bases and J gave up 0 bases, with 10 bases separating them. Germline-derived CDR1 and CDR2 are SGHDT and YYEEEE. In nucleotides, the CDR3 is TGTGCCAGCGGACAGAACATGAACACTGAAGCTTTCTTT. This translates into CASGQNMNTEAFF.

The chain is built from TRBV6-2 or TRBV6-3 and TRBJ2-5; D is ambiguous. The CDR3 consists of 15 residues. Trimming shortened V by 0 bases and J by 2 bases, and 10 bases separated the two germline ends. From germline, CDR1 is MNHEY and CDR2 SVGEGT. The CDR3 loop is CASSYSAGSQETQYF. The DNA for the CDR3 is TGTGCCAGCAGTTACTCCGCCGGGTCTCAAGAGACCCAGTACTTC.